The 29 T cell receptor beta chains presented below share a single source sample, sequenced in a study of CD8 T cells in ankylosing spondylitis. These receptors' antigens are unknown. Study-wide results and limits: The study identified a TCR beta motif of under ten highly homologous variants that appeared characteristic of ankylosing spondylitis blood.

In TCRdb, the 5' RACE reads were re-called with MiXCR into one record per CDR3 protein. The table has some 800,000 distinct CDR3 sequences, 10% to 15% seen once. Sequenced material: blood, either unsorted or a sorted T cell fraction (not recorded which). These receptors came from a male donor with ankylosing spondylitis.

Of note for this clonotype: An end of the junction does not agree with germline; a read error may underlie this. This sequence joins TRBV9 and TRBJ2-2; D possibly uses TRBD1 or TRBD2 (5 bases each). The germline gives CDR1 SGDLS, CDR2 YYNGEE. The CDR3 length is 15 residues. The DNA of the CDR3 is TGTGCCAGCAAGAGGGGCCTCACGAAGACCGGGGAGCTGTTTTTT. Encoded protein: CASKRGLTKTGELFF.

This clonotype appeared a few times. V is TRBV6-5 and J is TRBJ2-7; D tentatively reads TRBD1 or TRBD2 (6 bases each). V lost 6 bases, J lost 3 bases, and 18 bases lay in between. The CDR3 consists of 15 residues. Germline values: CDR1 MNHEY, CDR2 SVGAGI. This chain's CDR3 is CASRLGGYTNYEQYF. The CDR3, as DNA: TGTGCCAGCAGATTAGGGGGGTATACGAACTACGAGCAGTACTTC.

The sample holds a few counts of this clonotype. The chain recombines TRBV10-3 with TRBJ1-2, with 10 bases matching TRBD1. The CDR3 consists of 15 residues. V gave up 4 bases and J gave up 2 bases; unmatched junction bases: 4. The germline V gene encodes CDR1 ENHRY and CDR2 SYGVKD. Here the CDR3 reads CAISAMGQGNYGYTF. The CDR3 DNA reads TGTGCCATCAGTGCAATGGGACAGGGGAACTATGGCTACACCTTC.

The chain employs TRBV4-2 and TRBJ2-1; tentative D call: TRBD2 (5 bases). Trimming stripped 4 bases from V and 5 bases from J, with 15 bases between. CDR3 size: 15 residues. Germline-derived CDR1 and CDR2 are LGHNA and YNFKEQ. CDR3: CASSPLGVPNNEQFF. The CDR3 nucleotides read TGTGCCAGCAGCCCACTAGGTGTCCCCAACAATGAGCAGTTCTTC.

This chain joins TRBV20-1 and TRBJ2-1; 10 positions agree with TRBD2. Germline values: CDR1 DFQATT, CDR2 SNEGSKA (reference sequence). V was pared by 4 bases and J by 7 bases, with 16 bases of the junction left unmatched. This CDR3 contains 17 residues. The CDR3 spells CSANPLEAGGNRNEQFF. The CDR3 DNA follows: TGCAGTGCTAACCCCCTTGAAGCGGGAGGGAACAGGAATGAGCAGTTCTTC.

The rearrangement uses TRBV25-1 and TRBJ2-3; the match to TRBD1 covers 10 bases. Germline values: CDR1 MGHDK, CDR2 SYGVNS. This CDR3 contains 14 residues. V lost 8 bases, J lost 1 base, and 3 bases stayed unmatched. This CDR3 is CASAGTGGTDTQYF. In DNA, the CDR3 is TGTGCCAGCGCCGGGACAGGGGGCACAGATACGCAGTATTTT.

This clonotype has a handful of counts. The chain is built from TRBV3-1 and TRBJ1-4; 11 bases align to TRBD1. V shed 4 bases and J 8 bases; nucleotides not matched to a gene: 6. The CDR3 is 15 residues long. The germline gives CDR1 LGHDT, CDR2 YNNKEL (reference sequence). CDR3 bases: TGTGCCAGCAGCCGGACCGGGACAGGGGGAGAAAAACTGTTTTTT. Translation gives CASSRTGTGGEKLFF. The full variable domain, completed using reference TRBV3-1 and TRBJ1-4, is DTAVSQTPKYLVTQMGNDKSIKCEQNLGHDTMYWYKQDSKKFLKIMFSYNNKELIINETVPNRFSPKSPDKAHLNLHINSLELGDSAVYFCASSRTGTGGEKLFFGSGTQLSVL.

The chain combines TRBV20-1 with TRBJ2-1, with TRBD1 matching over 10 bases. Germline CDR1 DFQATT, CDR2 SNEGSKA (reference sequence). The V and J ends lost 2 bases and 9 bases, in that order; junction bases with no gene match: 7. The CDR3 consists of 14 residues. The CDR3 sequence: CSARWPGQGTEQFF. The DNA of the CDR3 is TGCAGTGCTAGATGGCCGGGACAGGGGACTGAGCAGTTCTTC.

In its sample, this clonotype was seen a few times. The rearrangement uses TRBV20-1 and TRBJ2-3, with D possibly being TRBD1 or TRBD2 (5 bases each). The CDR3 is 11 amino acids. The V end was cut by 5 bases, the J end by 8 bases, with 11 bases between. Looked up from germline, CDR1 is DFQATT and CDR2 is SNEGSKA (reference sequence). CDR3: CSAGRDRTQYF. CDR3 bases: TGCAGTGCTGGCCGGGACCGTACGCAGTATTTT.

This chain connects TRBV4-3 to TRBJ1-1; D may be TRBD1 (5 bases). The germline CDR1 and CDR2 sequences are LGHNA and YSLEER. CDR3 length: 14 residues. With 1 base removed from V and 5 bases from J, the gap between germline ends came to 11 bases. CDR3: CASSQASRETEAFF. Here the CDR3 DNA reads TGCGCCAGCAGCCAAGCCTCCAGGGAGACTGAAGCTTTCTTT.

This clonotype was seen only a few times. The chain has TRBV24-1 and TRBJ2-2; 7 bases agree with TRBD2. This CDR3 is built from 17 residues. CDR1 KGHDR and CDR2 SFDVKD come from the germline V gene. V lost 1 base to trimming and J lost 2 bases; unmatched junction nucleotides: 6. Written as DNA, the CDR3 is TGTGCCACCAGTGATTTTGGTCTAGCGGATAACACCGGGGAGCTGTTTTTT. Translated, it gives CATSDFGLADNTGELFF.

The chain recombines TRBV12-3 or TRBV12-4 with TRBJ2-7; 10 bases align to TRBD1. The CDR3 is made up of 16 amino acids. V lost 0 bases, J lost 7 bases, and 9 bases stayed unmatched. The CDR3 loop reads CASSLAGDRGLSEQYF. Here the CDR3 DNA reads TGTGCCAGCAGTTTAGCGGGTGACAGGGGGCTGAGTGAGCAGTACTTC.

This clonotype was observed a handful of times. The genes are TRBV18 and TRBJ2-1; D unresolved. Germline V CDR1 and CDR2: KGHSH, LQKENI. This CDR3 is built from 14 residues. Trimming pared 1 base from V and 6 bases from J, leaving 10 bases between. The CDR3 protein is CASSPRLVGNEQFF. The DNA for the CDR3 is TGTGCCAGCTCACCACGGCTAGTAGGCAATGAGCAGTTCTTC. The full variable domain, completed using reference TRBV18 and TRBJ2-1, is NAGVMQNPRHLVRRRGQEARLRCSPMKGHSHVYWYRQLPEEGLKFMVYLQKENIIDESGMPKERFSAEFPKEGPSILRIQQVVRGDSAAYFCASSPRLVGNEQFFGPGTRLTVL.

The V gene is TRBV6-5, the J gene TRBJ2-1, with no clear D. CDR1 and CDR2 (germline): MNHEY, SVGAGI. CDR3 length: 16 amino acids. V was trimmed by 3 bases and J by 10 bases, leaving 22 bases between them. This chain's CDR3 is CASSYPIGLWGREQFF. CDR3 coding DNA: TGTGCCAGCAGTTATCCCATCGGTCTCTGGGGAAGAGAGCAGTTCTTC.

The genes are TRBV28 and TRBJ2-7, with D tentatively TRBD1 or TRBD2 (5 bases each). CDR1 and CDR2 from the germline V gene are MDHEN and SYDVKM. This CDR3 has 17 residues. V lost 3 bases and J lost 4, with 22 bases in between. The DNA of the CDR3 is TGTGCCAGCAGTTTTGGGACCGGCAGGTCTTCATCGTACGAGCAGTACTTC. Protein: CASSFGTGRSSSYEQYF.

This clonotype was observed a handful of times. The gene calls are TRBV6-1 and TRBJ1-5; maybe TRBD1 (5 bases). CDR1 MNHNS and CDR2 SASEGT come from the germline V gene. Deletions cut 6 bases from V and 1 base from J, with 19 bases between. This CDR3 has 17 residues. In DNA form, the CDR3 reads TGTGCCAGCAGGGCCGGGGACTTCCTGAAGAGCAATCAGCCCCAGCATTTT. Translation gives CASRAGDFLKSNQPQHF.

The gene calls are TRBV5-6 and TRBJ2-5; 11 bases are a match to TRBD1. CDR1 SGHDT and CDR2 YYEEEE come from the germline V gene. V lost 6 bases to trimming and J lost 3 bases; unmatched junction nucleotides: 10. This CDR3 is built from 16 residues. This CDR3 is CASTDAGTGGEETQYF. CDR3 bases: TGTGCCAGCACCGATGCCGGGACAGGGGGGGAAGAGACCCAGTACTTC.

The chain uses TRBV7-9 and TRBJ2-5; D is possibly TRBD2 (6 bases). CDR1 SEHNR and CDR2 FQNEAQ come from the germline V gene (reference sequence). V was shortened by 4 bases and J by 1 base, with 19 bases between the two germline ends. The CDR3 has 17 residues. The CDR3 reads CASSSVLAEDPQETQYF. Here the CDR3 DNA reads TGTGCCAGCAGCTCTGTATTAGCGGAGGATCCCCAAGAGACCCAGTACTTC.

The chain couples TRBV7-9 to TRBJ1-5, with D unresolved. From germline, CDR1 is SEHNR and CDR2 FQNEAQ (reference sequence). CDR3 size: 17 residues. V was trimmed by 3 bases and J by 7 bases, leaving 22 bases between them. CDR3 DNA sequence: TGTGCCAGCAGCTTGTCGGAACGATGGAGCAGGAACCAGCCCCAGCATTTT. It translates to CASSLSERWSRNQPQHF.

The chain recombines TRBV20-1 with TRBJ1-6; D not resolved. Trimming took 0 bases from V and 7 from J, leaving 16 bases between them. The CDR3 extends over 16 amino acids. The V gene's germline CDR1 is DFQATT and CDR2 SNEGSKA (reference sequence). The DNA for the CDR3 is TGCAGTGCTAGAGATTTCAGGCCCCAAGGGAATTCACCCCTCCACTTT. It specifies CSARDFRPQGNSPLHF.

V usage is TRBV4-1 and J usage is TRBJ2-1, with D unclear. This CDR3 spans 16 amino acids. The V end was cut by 4 bases, the J end by 0 bases, with 13 bases between. Germline values: CDR1 MGHRA, CDR2 YSYEKL. The CDR3 DNA reads TGCGCCAGCAGCCCCCAGGCAGCGATCTCCTACAATGAGCAGTTCTTC. This sequence encodes CASSPQAAISYNEQFF.

This clonotype was counted a few times. J is TRBJ1-2 and V is TRBV20-1, with 7 bases fitting TRBD1. This CDR3 has 15 amino acids. CDR1 and CDR2 (germline): DFQATT, SNEGSKA (reference sequence). V shed 3 bases and J 2 bases; nucleotides not matched to a gene: 9. The CDR3 region is CSARVRGEPNYGYTF. The CDR3 DNA reads TGCAGTGCTAGGGTCAGGGGGGAGCCCAACTATGGCTACACCTTC.

There are a few counts of this clonotype. The chain links TRBV20-1 to TRBJ1-2, with D possibly matching TRBD1 (5 bases). This CDR3 has 13 amino acids. The germline CDR1 and CDR2 sequences are DFQATT and SNEGSKA (reference sequence). Trimming left V 0 bases short and J 5 bases short, with 10 bases between. CDR3 coding DNA: TGCAGTGCTAGAGACTGGGGGGGGTATGGCTACACCTTC. This gives the protein CSARDWGGYGYTF.

This sequence joins TRBV6-2 or TRBV6-3 and TRBJ2-7, with TRBD1 matching 8 bases. V dropped 6 bases and J dropped 2; count of bases not matched to a gene: 9. The CDR3 loop spans 15 amino acids. CDR1 and CDR2 from the germline V gene are MNHEY and SVGEGT. CDR3 region: CASSRLRRGPYEQYF. CDR3 nucleotide sequence: TGTGCCAGCAGCCGTTTACGCAGGGGGCCCTACGAGCAGTACTTC.

This clonotype has a handful of counts. The gene calls are TRBV6-2 or TRBV6-3 and TRBJ2-1; the match to TRBD1 covers 8 bases. V shed 7 bases and J 4 bases; nucleotides not matched to a gene: 6. CDR1 is MNHEY and CDR2 is SVGEGT in the germline V gene. The CDR3 has 14 amino acids. CDR3 in amino acids: CASKDRVEYNEQFF. The CDR3 DNA follows: TGTGCCAGCAAGGACAGGGTTGAGTACAATGAGCAGTTCTTC.

This clonotype was seen at least ten times. This rearrangement joins TRBV20-1 to TRBJ2-1; 12 bases agree with TRBD2. Germline trimming cut 1 base from V and 0 bases from J; bases unmatched to any gene: 13. The CDR3 is 20 residues long. Germline V lookup: CDR1 DFQATT, CDR2 SNEGSKA (reference sequence). CDR3 in DNA: TGCAGTGCTAGAGGAATCCTGGGACTAGCGGGTGTCGACTCCTACAATGAGCAGTTCTTC. Translation: CSARGILGLAGVDSYNEQFF.

There are a few counts of this clonotype. The chain is built from TRBV5-1 and TRBJ2-3; D may be TRBD1 or TRBD2 (5 bases each). Germline V gene sequence: CDR1 SGHRS, CDR2 YFSETQ. With 2 bases removed from V and 6 bases from J, the gap between germline ends came to 13 bases. CDR3 size: 14 residues. The CDR3 region is CASSLDPGPDTQYF. CDR3 sequence (DNA): TGCGCCAGCAGCTTAGATCCGGGACCCGATACGCAGTATTTT.

The chain employs TRBV20-1 and TRBJ2-3; no clear D gene. Germline CDR1 DFQATT, CDR2 SNEGSKA (reference sequence). The CDR3 covers 14 residues. Trimming took 0 bases from V and 1 from J, leaving 8 bases between them. CDR3 coding DNA: TGCAGTGCTAGAGATAACCGGGGCACAGATACGCAGTATTTT. It is translated as CSARDNRGTDTQYF.

This clonotype was observed a handful of times. The chain employs TRBV4-3 and TRBJ1-4, with TRBD1 identical over 10 bases. Germline V CDR1 and CDR2: LGHNA, YSLEER. The V gene end was trimmed by 8 bases and the J gene end by 1 base; junction bases not matched to a gene: 10. The CDR3 is 17 residues long. CDR3 bases: TGCGCCAGCTCCGAAGGGGGACAGGGGAAAACTAATGAAAAACTGTTTTTT. Encoded protein: CASSEGGQGKTNEKLFF.